This T cell receptor beta chain was recorded in a study of PD-L1 blockade in urothelial cancer. The overall study: Blood yielded a median of around 140,000 T cells per sample. Overall study findings and caveats: Patients with durable benefit had greater blood expansion of tumor-associated TCR clones 3 weeks into treatment. Pretreatment TCR clonality in blood, when below the median, was predictive of better survival.

About this clone itself: Its antigen remains unidentified.

Each PCR received spiked synthetic TCR analog templates. Profiled with immunoSEQ multiplex PCR; TCRdb holds only in-frame clones, not every one. The sample gives 65,000 to 80,000 clones, 75% to 90% of which show up once; 4.5% to 5% is in the top ten. The V and J ends lost 8 bases and 3 bases, in that order; junction bases with no gene match: 10. Germline V gives CDR1 MDHEN, CDR2 SYDVKM. There are 14 residues in the CDR3. Time point of the sample: pretreatment peripheral blood. This sequence joins TRBV28 and TRBJ2-7, with 7 bases aligning to TRBD2. Sequenced material: PBMCs, taken around atezolizumab (anti-PD-L1) treatment. The sequence was obtained from a man aged 70-80 years with urothelial cancer. In nucleotides, the CDR3 is TGTGCCAGCTCCACCCCGGGAGGTTTCTACGAGCAGTACTTC. Amino acids: CASSTPGGFYEQYF.